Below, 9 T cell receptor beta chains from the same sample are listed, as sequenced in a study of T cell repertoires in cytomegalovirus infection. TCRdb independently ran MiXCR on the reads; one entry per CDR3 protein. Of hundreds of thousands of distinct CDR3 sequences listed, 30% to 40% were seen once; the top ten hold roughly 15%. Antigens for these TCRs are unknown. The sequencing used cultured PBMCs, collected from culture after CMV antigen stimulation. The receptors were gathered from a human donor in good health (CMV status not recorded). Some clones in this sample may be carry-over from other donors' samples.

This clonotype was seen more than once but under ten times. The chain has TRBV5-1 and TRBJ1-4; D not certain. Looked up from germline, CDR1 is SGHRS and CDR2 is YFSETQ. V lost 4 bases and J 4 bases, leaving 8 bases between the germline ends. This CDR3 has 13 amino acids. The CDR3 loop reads CASSRSLNEKLFF. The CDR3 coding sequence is TGCGCCAGCAGCAGGAGTCTTAATGAAAAACTGTTTTTT.

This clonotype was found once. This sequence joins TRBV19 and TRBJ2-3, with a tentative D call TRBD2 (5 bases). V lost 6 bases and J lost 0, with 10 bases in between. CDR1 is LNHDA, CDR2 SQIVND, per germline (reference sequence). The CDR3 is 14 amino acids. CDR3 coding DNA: TGTGCCAGTAGGCAGGAGGTTAGCACAGATACGCAGTATTTT. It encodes CASRQEVSTDTQYF.

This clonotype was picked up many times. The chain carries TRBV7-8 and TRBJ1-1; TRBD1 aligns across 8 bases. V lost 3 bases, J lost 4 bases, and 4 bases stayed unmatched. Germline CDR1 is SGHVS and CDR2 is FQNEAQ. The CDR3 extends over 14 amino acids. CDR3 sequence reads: CASSFQGAGTEAFF. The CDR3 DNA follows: TGTGCCAGCAGCTTTCAGGGGGCCGGCACTGAAGCTTTCTTT.

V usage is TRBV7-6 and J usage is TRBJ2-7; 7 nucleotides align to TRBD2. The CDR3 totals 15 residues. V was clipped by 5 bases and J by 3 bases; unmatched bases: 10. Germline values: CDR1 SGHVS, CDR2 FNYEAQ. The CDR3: CASSLSSGLYYEQYF. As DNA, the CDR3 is TGTGCCAGCAGCCTATCTAGCGGACTTTACTACGAGCAGTACTTC. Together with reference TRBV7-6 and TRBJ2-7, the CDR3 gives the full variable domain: GAGVSQSPRYKVTKRGQDVALRCDPISGHVSLYWYRQALGQGPEFLTYFNYEAQQDKSGLPNDRFSAERPEGSISTLTIQRTEQRDSAMYRCASSLSSGLYYEQYFGPGTRLTVT.

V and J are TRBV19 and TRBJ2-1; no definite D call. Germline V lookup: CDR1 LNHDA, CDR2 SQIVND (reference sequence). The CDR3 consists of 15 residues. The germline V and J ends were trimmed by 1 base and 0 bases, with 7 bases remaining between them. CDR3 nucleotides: TGTGCCAGTAGTATAGTGGCAGACTCCTACAATGAGCAGTTCTTC. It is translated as CASSIVADSYNEQFF.

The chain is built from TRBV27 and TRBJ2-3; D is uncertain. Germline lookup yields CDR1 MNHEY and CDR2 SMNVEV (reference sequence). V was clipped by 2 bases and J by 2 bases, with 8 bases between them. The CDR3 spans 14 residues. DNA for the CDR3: TGTGCCAGCAGTTTAAAGTCTATCACAGATACGCAGTATTTT. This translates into CASSLKSITDTQYF.

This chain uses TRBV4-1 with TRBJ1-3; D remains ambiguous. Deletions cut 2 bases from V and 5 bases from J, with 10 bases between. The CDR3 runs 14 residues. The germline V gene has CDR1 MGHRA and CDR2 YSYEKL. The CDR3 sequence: CASSQQTRRNTIYF. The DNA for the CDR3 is TGCGCCAGCAGCCAACAGACACGGAGAAACACCATATATTTT.

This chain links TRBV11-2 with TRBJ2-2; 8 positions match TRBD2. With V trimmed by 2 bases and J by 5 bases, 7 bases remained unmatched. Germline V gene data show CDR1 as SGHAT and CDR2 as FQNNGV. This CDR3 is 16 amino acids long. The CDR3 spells CASSLSGTGGTGELFF. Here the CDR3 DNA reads TGTGCCAGCAGCTTAAGTGGAACGGGAGGGACCGGGGAGCTGTTTTTT.

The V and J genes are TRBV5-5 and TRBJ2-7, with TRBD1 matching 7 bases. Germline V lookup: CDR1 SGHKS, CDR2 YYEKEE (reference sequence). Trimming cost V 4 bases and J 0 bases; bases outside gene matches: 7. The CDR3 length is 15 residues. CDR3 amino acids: CASSIQGTDSYEQYF. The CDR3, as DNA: TGTGCCAGCAGCATTCAGGGGACAGACTCCTACGAGCAGTACTTC.